This TCR beta chain appears in the sequencing data of a study of shared clonotypes between healthy human individuals. Germline CDR1 MGHRA, CDR2 YSYEKL. Trimming cost V 4 bases and J 6 bases; bases outside gene matches: 8. The CDR3 spans 15 residues. The assay was carried out at the deep level. TCRdb's copy holds only in-frame clones and misses some; the assay was immunoSEQ multiplex PCR. The sample gives about half a million clones, approximately 82% of which show up once; more than 10% is in the top ten. This clonotype was sampled from a woman between 40 and 55 years old in good health. Some clones in this sample may be carry-over from other donors' samples. This rearrangement joins TRBV4-1 to TRBJ2-1, with 8 bases that match TRBD2. Material: PBMCs. As DNA, the CDR3 is TGCGCCAGCAGCCCCGGGAGGGCCGGCCGCAATGAGCAGTTCTTC. Protein: CASSPGRAGRNEQFF.